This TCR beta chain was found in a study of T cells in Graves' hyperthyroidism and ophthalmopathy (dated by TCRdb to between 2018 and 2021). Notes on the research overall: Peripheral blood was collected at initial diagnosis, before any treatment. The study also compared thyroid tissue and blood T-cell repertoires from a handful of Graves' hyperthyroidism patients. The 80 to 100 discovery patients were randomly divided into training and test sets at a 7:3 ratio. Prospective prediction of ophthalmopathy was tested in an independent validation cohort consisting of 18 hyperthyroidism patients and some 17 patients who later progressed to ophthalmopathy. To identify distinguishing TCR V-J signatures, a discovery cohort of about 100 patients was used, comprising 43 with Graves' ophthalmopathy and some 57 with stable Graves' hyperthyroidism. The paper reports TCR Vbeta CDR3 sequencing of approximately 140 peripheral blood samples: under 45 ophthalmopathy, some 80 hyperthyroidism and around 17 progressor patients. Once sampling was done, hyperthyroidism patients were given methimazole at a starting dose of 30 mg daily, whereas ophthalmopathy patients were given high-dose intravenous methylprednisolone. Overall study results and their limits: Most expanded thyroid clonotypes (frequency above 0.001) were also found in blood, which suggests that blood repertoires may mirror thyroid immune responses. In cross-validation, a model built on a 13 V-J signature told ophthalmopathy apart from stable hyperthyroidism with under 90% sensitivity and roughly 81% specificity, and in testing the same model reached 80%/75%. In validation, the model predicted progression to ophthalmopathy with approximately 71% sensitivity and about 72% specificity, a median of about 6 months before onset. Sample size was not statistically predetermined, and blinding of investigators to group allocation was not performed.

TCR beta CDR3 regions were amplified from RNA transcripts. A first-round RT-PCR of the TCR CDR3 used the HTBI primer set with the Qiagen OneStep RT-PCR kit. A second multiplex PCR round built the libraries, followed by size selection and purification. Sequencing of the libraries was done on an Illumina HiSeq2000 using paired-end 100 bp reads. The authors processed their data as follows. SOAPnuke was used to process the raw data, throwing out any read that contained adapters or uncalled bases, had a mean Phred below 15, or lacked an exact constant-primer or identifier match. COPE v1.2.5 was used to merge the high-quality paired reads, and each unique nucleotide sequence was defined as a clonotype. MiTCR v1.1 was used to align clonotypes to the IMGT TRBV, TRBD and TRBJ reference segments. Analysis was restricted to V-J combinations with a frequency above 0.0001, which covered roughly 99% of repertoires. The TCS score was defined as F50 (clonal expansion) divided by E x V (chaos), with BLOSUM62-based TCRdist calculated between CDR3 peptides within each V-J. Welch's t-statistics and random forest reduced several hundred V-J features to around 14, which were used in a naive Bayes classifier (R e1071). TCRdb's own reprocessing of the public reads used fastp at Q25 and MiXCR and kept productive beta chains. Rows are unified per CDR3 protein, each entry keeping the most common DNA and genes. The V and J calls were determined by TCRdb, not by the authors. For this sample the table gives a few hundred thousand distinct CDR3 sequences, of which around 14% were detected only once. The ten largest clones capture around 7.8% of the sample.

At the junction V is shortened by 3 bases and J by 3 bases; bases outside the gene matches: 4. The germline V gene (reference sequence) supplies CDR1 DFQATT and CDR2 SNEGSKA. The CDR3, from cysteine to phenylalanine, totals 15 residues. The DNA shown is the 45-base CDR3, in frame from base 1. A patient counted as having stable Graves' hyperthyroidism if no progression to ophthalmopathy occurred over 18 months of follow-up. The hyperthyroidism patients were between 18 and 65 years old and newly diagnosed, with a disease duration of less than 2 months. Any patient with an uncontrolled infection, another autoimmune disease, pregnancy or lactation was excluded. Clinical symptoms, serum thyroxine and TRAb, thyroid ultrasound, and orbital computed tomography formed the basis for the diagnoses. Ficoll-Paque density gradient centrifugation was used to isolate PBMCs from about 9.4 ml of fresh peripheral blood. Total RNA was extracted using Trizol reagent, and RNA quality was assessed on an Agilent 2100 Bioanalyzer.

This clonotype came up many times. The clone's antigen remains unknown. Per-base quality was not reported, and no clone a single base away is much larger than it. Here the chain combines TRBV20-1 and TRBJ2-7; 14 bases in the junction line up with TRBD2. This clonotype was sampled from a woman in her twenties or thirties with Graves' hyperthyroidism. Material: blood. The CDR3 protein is CSASQGLAGVYEQYF. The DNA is TGCAGTGCTAGCCAGGGACTAGCGGGAGTCTACGAGCAGTACTTC.